This entry features one TCR beta chain sequence. Antigen specificity is unknown. This sample was included in a study of cytomegalovirus exposure and HLA in healthy donors. Study-wide results and limits: The tendency of first-cohort TCR clusters to co-occur in the 120 or so validation repertoires was the finding of a later analysis. A few of the chains that were CMV-associated were confirmed in vitro to be specific for CMV antigens.

Profiling relied on immunoSEQ multiplex PCR, and the TCRdb table lists in-frame clones only, not all of them. Here the sample spans 68,000 or so clones, roughly 96% being singletons. Trimming pared 4 bases from V and 12 bases from J, leaving 27 bases between. This CDR3 has 16 amino acids. Germline V lookup: CDR1 LNHDA, CDR2 SQIVND (reference sequence). The V call is TRBV19, the J call TRBJ1-1; D remains ambiguous. The sample taken for sequencing was PBMCs. This receptor was taken from a man younger than 30 in good health and CMV-seronegative. In DNA form, the CDR3 reads TGTGCCAGTAGTACCTTTGAGAGGACGGACTTTTTTGGAACTTTCTTT. It translates to CASSTFERTDFFGTFF.